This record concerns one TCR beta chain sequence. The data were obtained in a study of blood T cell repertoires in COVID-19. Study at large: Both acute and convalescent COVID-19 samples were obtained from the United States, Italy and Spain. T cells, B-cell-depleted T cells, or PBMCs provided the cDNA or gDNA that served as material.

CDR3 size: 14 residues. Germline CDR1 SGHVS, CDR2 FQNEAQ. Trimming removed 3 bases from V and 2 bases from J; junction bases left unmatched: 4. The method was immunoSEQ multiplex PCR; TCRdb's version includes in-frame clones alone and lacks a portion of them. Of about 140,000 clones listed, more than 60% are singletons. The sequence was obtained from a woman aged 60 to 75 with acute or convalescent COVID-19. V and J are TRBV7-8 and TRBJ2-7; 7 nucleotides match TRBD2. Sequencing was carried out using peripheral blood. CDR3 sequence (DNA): TGTGCCAGCAGCTTCCTAGCGGCTGCCTACGAGCAGTACTTC. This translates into CASSFLAAAYEQYF.